One and the same sample provided the 21 T cell receptor beta chains below, sequenced in a study of blood T cells in healthy people across ages (dated by TCRdb to 2015 to 2017). Libraries were made using 5' RACE. Sequencing used an Illumina HiSeq 2500. The second PCR ran for roughly 7 to 12 cycles and used a J-beta primer mix along with a sample-barcoded 5' primer. TCRdb itself trimmed the public reads at Q25 with fastp, ran MiXCR and retained productive beta chains. Rows are combined by CDR3 protein, so each entry shows the most common genes and DNA. The sample has about 1.5 million distinct CDR3 sequences on record, roughly 43% of them singletons. In total, the top ten clones hold around 4% of the sample. Input material: blood. These receptors all stem from a woman between 18 and 29 years old in good health.

The chain carries TRBV6-1 and TRBJ2-3, with no clear D. This CDR3 is 13 amino acids long. In germline, CDR1 is MNHNS, CDR2 SASEGT. The V gene lost 10 bases and the J gene lost 2 bases, with 13 bases spanning the gap. The CDR3 loop is CATPLDDTDTQYF. The CDR3 bases are TGTGCCACCCCTTTGGACGACACAGATACGCAGTATTTT.

The chain recombines TRBV6-2 or TRBV6-3 with TRBJ2-7; D is perhaps TRBD1 (5 bases). Trimming shortened V by 11 bases and J by 0 bases, and 14 bases separated the two germline ends. Germline lookup yields CDR1 MNHEY and CDR2 SVGEGT. The CDR3 has 13 residues. The CDR3 spells CAGCYDSSYEQYF. CDR3 bases: TGTGCCGGCTGTTACGACAGCTCCTACGAGCAGTACTTC.

The chain uses TRBV24-1 and TRBJ2-1; perhaps D is TRBD1 or TRBD2 (5 bases each). In germline, CDR1 is KGHDR, CDR2 SFDVKD. The CDR3 consists of 16 residues. Trimming stripped 2 bases from V and 3 bases from J, with 13 bases between. The CDR3 DNA is TGTGCCACCAGTGATTACGGGGCGGACGGCTACAATGAGCAGTTCTTC. It translates to CATSDYGADGYNEQFF.

This clonotype was seen a handful of times. The rearrangement uses TRBV25-1 and TRBJ1-1; 7 positions agree with TRBD1. The CDR3 contains 14 residues. Trimming cost V 5 bases and J 7 bases; bases outside gene matches: 10. CDR1 MGHDK and CDR2 SYGVNS come from the germline V gene. The CDR3 is CASSRQGRASEAFF. The CDR3 DNA reads TGTGCCAGCAGTCGACAGGGCAGGGCAAGTGAAGCTTTCTTT.

A few counts support this clonotype. The chain combines TRBV6-6 with TRBJ1-2, with 12 nucleotides matching TRBD1. Looked up from germline, CDR1 is MNHNY and CDR2 is SVGAGI (reference sequence). The CDR3 covers 15 residues. Unmatched junction bases numbered 6, after V lost 2 bases and J lost 8 bases. The CDR3 region is CASSYGGQGAYGYTF. CDR3 sequence (DNA): TGTGCCAGCAGTTACGGGGGACAGGGGGCTTACGGCTACACCTTC.

The table lists this clonotype with a few counts. The rearrangement links TRBV4-3 to TRBJ2-1; possibly TRBD1 for D (7 bases). V was clipped by 1 base and J by 2 bases, with 21 bases between them. The V gene's germline CDR1 is LGHNA and CDR2 YSLEER. The CDR3 runs 19 residues. CDR3 nucleotides: TGCGCCAGCAGCCAAGTTTGGAGGGGGCAGGTCTCGGCCTACAATGAGCAGTTCTTC. It is translated as CASSQVWRGQVSAYNEQFF.

This clonotype appeared a few times. The CDR3 protein is CASSLTLAGYNHNEQFF. The CDR3, as DNA: TGTGCCAGCAGTTTAACACTAGCGGGCTACAATCACAATGAGCAGTTCTTC. The chain joins TRBV28 to TRBJ2-1; 9 bases line up with TRBD2. V shed 2 bases, J shed 5 bases, and the junction held 10 bases outside the gene matches. Germline V gives CDR1 MDHEN, CDR2 SYDVKM. The CDR3 covers 17 residues.

This clonotype was observed a few times. This chain uses TRBV13 with TRBJ2-7; 14 nucleotides agree with TRBD2. Unmatched junction bases numbered 5, after V lost 4 bases and J lost 6 bases. This CDR3 is built from 15 residues. CDR1 and CDR2 from the germline V gene are PRHDT and FYEKMQ (reference sequence). CDR3 amino acids: CASSWGLAGVSEQYF. CDR3 nucleotide sequence: TGTGCCAGCAGCTGGGGACTAGCGGGAGTCTCCGAGCAGTACTTC. The full variable domain, with the rest looked up from reference TRBV13 and TRBJ2-7, is AAGVIQSPRHLIKEKRETATLKCYPIPRHDTVYWYQQGPGQDPQFLISFYEKMQSDKGSIPDRFSAQQFSDYHSELNMSSLELGDSALYFCASSWGLAGVSEQYFGPGTRLTVT.

The chain couples TRBV25-1 to TRBJ1-6; D remains ambiguous. The CDR3 spans 16 residues. CDR1 is MGHDK and CDR2 is SYGVNS in the germline V gene. The V end was cut by 1 base, the J end by 6 bases, with 13 bases between. The CDR3 DNA sequence: TGTGCCAGCAGTGAATCTCTGAGGGCTTTTAATTCACCCCTCCACTTT. This sequence encodes CASSESLRAFNSPLHF.

In this sample, this clonotype turned up a few times. The rearrangement links TRBV4-1 to TRBJ2-2; 9 bases line up with TRBD1. V lost 0 bases and J lost 3; bases outside the gene matches: 5. The CDR3 runs 17 residues. From germline, CDR1 is MGHRA and CDR2 YSYEKL. CDR3 DNA: TGCGCCAGCAGCCAAGAATACAGGGGGCTGGACACCGGGGAGCTGTTTTTT. It codes for CASSQEYRGLDTGELFF.

V and J are TRBV4-1 and TRBJ1-1; D unresolved. This CDR3 is built from 16 residues. Germline values: CDR1 MGHRA, CDR2 YSYEKL. V lost 4 bases and J lost 0, with 15 bases in between. The CDR3: CASSPGRHFLNTEAFF. The CDR3 nucleotides are TGCGCCAGCAGCCCCGGACGGCACTTCTTGAACACTGAAGCTTTCTTT.

V usage is TRBV20-1 and J usage is TRBJ2-7; 9 positions match TRBD2. TRBJ2-5 explains the end of the DNA better; the J call may be wrong. The CDR3 has 15 amino acids. Per germline, CDR1 DFQATT and CDR2 SNEGSKA (reference sequence). CDR3 sequence: CSARNPSGTRETQYF. The DNA of the CDR3 is TGCAGTGCTAGAAATCCTAGCGGGACCAGGGAGACCCAGTACTTC.

The chain employs TRBV6-6 and TRBJ2-1; D not certain. Germline V gives CDR1 MNHNY, CDR2 SVGAGI (reference sequence). V shed 3 bases and J shed 9 bases, with 15 bases lying between them. CDR3 length: 14 residues. CDR3: CASSYEALVGEQFF. The CDR3 nucleotides read TGTGCCAGCAGTTATGAGGCACTTGTCGGTGAGCAGTTCTTC.

The J gene is TRBJ2-1, the V gene TRBV5-1, with 9 bases matching TRBD2. The CDR3 contains 16 residues. CDR1 is SGHRS, CDR2 YFSETQ, per germline. V was clipped by 3 bases and J by 6 bases; unmatched bases: 10. CDR3 region: CASSSPGVAGVNEQFF. Here the CDR3 DNA reads TGCGCCAGCAGCTCCCCAGGGGTAGCGGGGGTCAATGAGCAGTTCTTC.

The chain recombines TRBV5-6 with TRBJ2-5, with TRBD1 identical over 7 bases. Germline CDR1 reads SGHDT; CDR2 reads YYEEEE. The length of the CDR3 is 14 residues. J gave up 5 bases and V 7 bases, and 11 bases lay outside the gene matches. The CDR3 is CASRETGMVETQYF. CDR3 nucleotides: TGTGCCAGCCGCGAGACAGGGATGGTTGAGACCCAGTACTTC.

The chain links TRBV5-1 to TRBJ2-7, with 7 bases identical to TRBD1. V lost 1 base and J lost 3; bases outside the gene matches: 7. The germline CDR1 and CDR2 sequences are SGHRS and YFSETQ. The CDR3 has 15 amino acids. CDR3 nucleotide sequence: TGCGCCAGCAGCTTGTCCCCGGGACAGAACTACGAGCAGTACTTC. As protein: CASSLSPGQNYEQYF.

With respect to this clonotype: A read error may explain this, as a much larger clone is one base away. This chain links TRBV20-1 with TRBJ1-1; D unclear. Trimming took 2 bases from V and 1 from J, leaving 5 bases between them. CDR1 is DFQATT and CDR2 is SNEGSKA in the germline V gene (reference sequence). The CDR3 consists of 12 residues. CDR3 sequence (DNA): TGCAGTGCTAGACACGGGAACACTGAAGCTTTCTTT. Translated: CSARHGNTEAFF.

The chain carries TRBV20-1 and TRBJ1-1; D perhaps matches TRBD1 (5 bases). The CDR3 runs to 10 residues. Germline V CDR1 and CDR2: DFQATT, SNEGSKA (reference sequence). V was cut by 5 bases and J by 8 bases, with 9 bases left in between. The CDR3 sequence: CSAGGEEAFF. In nucleotides, the CDR3 is TGCAGTGCTGGGGGGGAGGAAGCTTTCTTT.

This clonotype was found a few times. V is TRBV6-5 and J is TRBJ2-3, with D perhaps being TRBD1 or TRBD2 (5 bases each). Germline CDR1 and CDR2: MNHEY and SVGAGI. The V end lost 2 bases, the J end lost 3 bases, and 12 bases lay between the germline ends. The CDR3 covers 15 residues. CDR3 in amino acids: CASSYRDPGTDTQYF. The CDR3 region has the DNA TGTGCCAGCAGTTACCGGGACCCCGGGACAGATACGCAGTATTTT.

The gene calls are TRBV7-9 and TRBJ2-7; D assignment may be TRBD1 or TRBD2 (7 bases each). Trimming left V 0 bases short and J 4 bases short, with 13 bases between. The CDR3 has 15 residues. CDR1 is SEHNR, CDR2 FQNEAQ, per germline (reference sequence). The CDR3 is CASSLAQGGTYEQYF. Here the CDR3 DNA reads TGTGCCAGCAGCTTAGCCCAGGGGGGGACGTACGAGCAGTACTTC.

In this sample, this clonotype turned up a few times. This chain uses TRBV20-1 with TRBJ2-1, with a possible D match to TRBD2 (5 bases). With 1 base removed from V and 0 bases from J, the gap between germline ends came to 10 bases. CDR3 length equals 15 residues. Germline V gene sequence: CDR1 DFQATT, CDR2 SNEGSKA (reference sequence). This chain's CDR3 is CSARVAGSSYNEQFF. The CDR3 DNA sequence: TGCAGTGCTAGAGTGGCGGGTAGCTCCTACAATGAGCAGTTCTTC.